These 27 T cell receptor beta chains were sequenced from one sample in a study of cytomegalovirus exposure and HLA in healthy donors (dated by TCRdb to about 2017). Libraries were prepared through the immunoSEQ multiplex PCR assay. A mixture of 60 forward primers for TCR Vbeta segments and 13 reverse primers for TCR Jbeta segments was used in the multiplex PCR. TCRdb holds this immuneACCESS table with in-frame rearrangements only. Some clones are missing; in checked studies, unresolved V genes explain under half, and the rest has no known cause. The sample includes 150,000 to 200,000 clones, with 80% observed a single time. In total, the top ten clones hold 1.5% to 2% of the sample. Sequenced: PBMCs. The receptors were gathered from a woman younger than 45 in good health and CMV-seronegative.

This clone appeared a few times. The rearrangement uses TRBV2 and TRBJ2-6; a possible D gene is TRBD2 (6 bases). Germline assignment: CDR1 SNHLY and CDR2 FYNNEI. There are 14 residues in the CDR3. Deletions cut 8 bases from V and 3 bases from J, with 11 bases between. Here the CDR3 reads CASAPGDGANVLTF. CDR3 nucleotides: TGTGCCAGCGCCCCGGGGGATGGGGCCAACGTCCTGACTTTC.

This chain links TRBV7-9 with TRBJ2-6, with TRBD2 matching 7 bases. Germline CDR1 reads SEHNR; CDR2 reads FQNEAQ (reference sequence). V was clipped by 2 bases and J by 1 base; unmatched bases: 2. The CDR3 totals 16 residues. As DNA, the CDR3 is TGTGCCAGCAGCTTAATCGGGGGGTCTGGGGCCAACGTCCTGACTTTC. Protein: CASSLIGGSGANVLTF.

In DNA, the CDR3 is TGTGCCAGCACCCCTACGGGGGTCCCTAACACTGAAGCTTTCTTT. It encodes CASTPTGVPNTEAFF. This sequence joins TRBV2 and TRBJ1-1, with a possible D match to TRBD1 (5 bases). V lost 7 bases and J 2 bases, leaving 17 bases between the germline ends. From germline, CDR1 is SNHLY and CDR2 FYNNEI. This CDR3 region has 15 residues.

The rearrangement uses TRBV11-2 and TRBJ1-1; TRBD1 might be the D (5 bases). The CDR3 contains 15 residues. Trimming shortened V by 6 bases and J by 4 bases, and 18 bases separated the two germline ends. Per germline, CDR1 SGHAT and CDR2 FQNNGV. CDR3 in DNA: TGTGCCAGCAGACGACGAAGGGGATTGGGCACTGAAGCTTTCTTT. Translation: CASRRRRGLGTEAFF.

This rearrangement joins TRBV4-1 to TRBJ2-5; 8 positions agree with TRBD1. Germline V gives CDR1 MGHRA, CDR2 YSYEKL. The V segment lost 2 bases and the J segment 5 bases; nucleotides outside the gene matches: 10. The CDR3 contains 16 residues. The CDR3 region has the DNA TGCGCCAGCAGCCAACACGGGACCTGGACAGGGGAGACCCAGTACTTC. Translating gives CASSQHGTWTGETQYF.

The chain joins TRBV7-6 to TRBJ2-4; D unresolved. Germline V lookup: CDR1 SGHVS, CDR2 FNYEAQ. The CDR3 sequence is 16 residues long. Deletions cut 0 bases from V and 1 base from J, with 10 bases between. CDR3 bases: TGTGCCAGCAGCTTAGCGGTGGGCAGGGCCAAAAACATTCAGTACTTC. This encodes CASSLAVGRAKNIQYF.

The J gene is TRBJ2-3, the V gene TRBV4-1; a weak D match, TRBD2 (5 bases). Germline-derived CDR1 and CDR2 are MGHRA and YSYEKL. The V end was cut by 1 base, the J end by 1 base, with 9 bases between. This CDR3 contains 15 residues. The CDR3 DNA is TGCGCCAGCAGCCAAGCGGGGTGGGGCACAGATACGCAGTATTTT. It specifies CASSQAGWGTDTQYF.

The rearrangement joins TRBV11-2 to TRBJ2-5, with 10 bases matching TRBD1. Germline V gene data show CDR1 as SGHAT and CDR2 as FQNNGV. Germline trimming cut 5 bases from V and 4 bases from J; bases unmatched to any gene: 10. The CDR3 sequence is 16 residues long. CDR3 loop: CASSQMTGGDGETQYF. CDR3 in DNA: TGTGCCAGCAGCCAAATGACAGGGGGCGACGGAGAGACCCAGTACTTC. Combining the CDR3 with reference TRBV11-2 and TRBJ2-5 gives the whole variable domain EAGVAQSPRYKIIEKRQSVAFWCNPISGHATLYWYQQILGQGPKLLIQFQNNGVVDDSQLPKDRFSAERLKGVDSTLKIQPAKLEDSAVYLCASSQMTGGDGETQYFGPGTRLLVL.

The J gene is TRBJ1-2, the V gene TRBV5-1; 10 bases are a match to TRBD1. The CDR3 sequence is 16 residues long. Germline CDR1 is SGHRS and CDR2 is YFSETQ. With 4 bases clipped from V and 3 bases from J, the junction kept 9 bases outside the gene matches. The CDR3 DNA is TGCGCCAGCAGCCCGGGGACAGGGGTCGTGGACTATGGCTACACCTTC. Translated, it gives CASSPGTGVVDYGYTF.

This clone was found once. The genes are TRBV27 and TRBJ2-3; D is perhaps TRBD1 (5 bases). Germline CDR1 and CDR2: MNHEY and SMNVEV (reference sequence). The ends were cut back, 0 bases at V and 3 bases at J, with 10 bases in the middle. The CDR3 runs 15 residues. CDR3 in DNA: TGTGCCAGCAGTTTATCGCCGGCAGGGACAGATACGCAGTATTTT. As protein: CASSLSPAGTDTQYF.

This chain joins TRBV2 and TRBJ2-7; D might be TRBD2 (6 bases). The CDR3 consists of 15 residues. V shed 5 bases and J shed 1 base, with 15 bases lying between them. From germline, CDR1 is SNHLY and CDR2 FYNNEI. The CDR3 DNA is TGTGCCAGCAGTCGGGGGTCTCCTCTTTCCTACGAGCAGTACTTC. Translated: CASSRGSPLSYEQYF.

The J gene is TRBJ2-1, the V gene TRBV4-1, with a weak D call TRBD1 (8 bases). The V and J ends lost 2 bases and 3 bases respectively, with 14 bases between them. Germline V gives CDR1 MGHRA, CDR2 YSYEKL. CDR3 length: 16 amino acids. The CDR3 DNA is TGCGCCAGCAGCCAATACAGGGGGGGAGGCTACAATGAGCAGTTCTTC. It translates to CASSQYRGGGYNEQFF.

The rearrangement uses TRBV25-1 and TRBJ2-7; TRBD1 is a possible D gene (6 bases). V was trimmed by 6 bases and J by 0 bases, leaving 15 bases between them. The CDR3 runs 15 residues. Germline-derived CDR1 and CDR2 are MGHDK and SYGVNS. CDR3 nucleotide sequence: TGTGCCAGCAGCCCCCCAGGGGTAAGCTCCTACGAGCAGTACTTC. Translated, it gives CASSPPGVSSYEQYF.

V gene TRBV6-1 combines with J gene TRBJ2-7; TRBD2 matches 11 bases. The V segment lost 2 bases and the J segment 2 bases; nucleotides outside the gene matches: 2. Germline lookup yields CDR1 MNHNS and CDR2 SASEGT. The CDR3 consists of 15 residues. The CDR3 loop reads CASSESLAGAYEQYF. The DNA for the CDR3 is TGTGCCAGCAGTGAATCACTAGCGGGGGCCTACGAGCAGTACTTC.

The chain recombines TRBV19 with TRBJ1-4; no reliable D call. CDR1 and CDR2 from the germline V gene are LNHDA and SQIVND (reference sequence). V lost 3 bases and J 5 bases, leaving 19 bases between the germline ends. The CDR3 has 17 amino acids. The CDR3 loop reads CASSMPPSAPANEKLFF. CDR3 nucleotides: TGTGCCAGTAGTATGCCACCAAGTGCCCCCGCGAATGAAAAACTGTTTTTT.

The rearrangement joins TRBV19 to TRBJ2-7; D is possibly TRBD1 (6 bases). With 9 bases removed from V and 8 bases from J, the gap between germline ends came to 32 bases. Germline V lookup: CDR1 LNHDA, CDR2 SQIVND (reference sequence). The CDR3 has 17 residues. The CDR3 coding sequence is TGTGCCAGGGGGACATTGCCCGAAGGCCTTCTATTTTTGAAGCAGTACTTC. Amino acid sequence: CARGTLPEGLLFLKQYF. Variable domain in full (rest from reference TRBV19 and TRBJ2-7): DGGITQSPKYLFRKEGQNVTLSCEQNLNHDAMYWYRQDPGQGLRLIYYSQIVNDFQKGDIAEGYSVSREKKESFPLTVTSAQKNPTAFYLCARGTLPEGLLFLKQYFGPGTRLTVT.

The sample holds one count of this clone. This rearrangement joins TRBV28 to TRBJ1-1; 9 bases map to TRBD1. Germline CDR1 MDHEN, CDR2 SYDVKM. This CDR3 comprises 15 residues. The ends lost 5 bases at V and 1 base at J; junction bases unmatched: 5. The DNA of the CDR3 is TGTGCCAGCAGTACACCGGGACAGGGGAACACTGAAGCTTTCTTT. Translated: CASSTPGQGNTEAFF.

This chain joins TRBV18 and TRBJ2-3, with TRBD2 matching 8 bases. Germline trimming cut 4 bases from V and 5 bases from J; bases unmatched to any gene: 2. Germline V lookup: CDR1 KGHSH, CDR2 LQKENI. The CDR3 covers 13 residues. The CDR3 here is CASSRGLVDTQYF. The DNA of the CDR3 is TGTGCCAGCTCACGGGGACTAGTAGATACGCAGTATTTT.

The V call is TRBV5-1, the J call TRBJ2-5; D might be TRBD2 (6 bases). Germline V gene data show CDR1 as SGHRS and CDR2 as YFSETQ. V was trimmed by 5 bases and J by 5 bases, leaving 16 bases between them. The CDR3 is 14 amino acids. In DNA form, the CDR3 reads TGCGCCAGCAGTTACGGGACTGGGCGGGAGACCCAGTACTTC. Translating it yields CASSYGTGRETQYF.

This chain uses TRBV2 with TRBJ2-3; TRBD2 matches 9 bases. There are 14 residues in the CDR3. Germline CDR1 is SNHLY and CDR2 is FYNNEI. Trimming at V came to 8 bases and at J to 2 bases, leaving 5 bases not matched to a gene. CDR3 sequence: CASLAGEDTDTQYF. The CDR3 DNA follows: TGTGCCAGCTTAGCGGGGGAGGACACAGATACGCAGTATTTT. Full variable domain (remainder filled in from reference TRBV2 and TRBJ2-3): EPEVTQTPSHQVTQMGQEVILRCVPISNHLYFYWYRQILGQKVEFLVSFYNNEISEKSEIFDDQFSVERPDGSNFTLKIRSTKLEDSAMYFCASLAGEDTDTQYFGPGTRLTVL.

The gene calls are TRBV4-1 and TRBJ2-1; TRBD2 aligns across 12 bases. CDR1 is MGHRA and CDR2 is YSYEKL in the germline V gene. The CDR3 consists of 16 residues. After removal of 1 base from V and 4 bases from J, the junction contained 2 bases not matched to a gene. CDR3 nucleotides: TGCGCCAGCAGCCAAGGGCTAGCGGGGGGGTACAATGAGCAGTTCTTC. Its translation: CASSQGLAGGYNEQFF.

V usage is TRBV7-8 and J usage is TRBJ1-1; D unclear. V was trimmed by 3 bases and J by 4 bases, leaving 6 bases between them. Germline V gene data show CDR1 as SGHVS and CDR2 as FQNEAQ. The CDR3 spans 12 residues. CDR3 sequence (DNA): TGTGCCAGCAGCTTTTCAGGCACTGAAGCTTTCTTT. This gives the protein CASSFSGTEAFF.

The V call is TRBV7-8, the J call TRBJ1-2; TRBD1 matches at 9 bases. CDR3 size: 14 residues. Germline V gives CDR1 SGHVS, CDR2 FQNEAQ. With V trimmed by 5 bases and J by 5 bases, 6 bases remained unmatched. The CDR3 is CASSPGQGTYGYTF. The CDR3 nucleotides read TGTGCCAGCAGCCCGGGACAGGGCACATATGGCTACACCTTC.

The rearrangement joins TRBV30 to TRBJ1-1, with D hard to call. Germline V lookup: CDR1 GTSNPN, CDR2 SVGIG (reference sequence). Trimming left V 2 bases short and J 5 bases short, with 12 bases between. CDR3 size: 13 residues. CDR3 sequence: CAWSSGFGTEAFF. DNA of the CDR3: TGTGCCTGGAGTTCGGGGTTTGGGACTGAAGCTTTCTTT.

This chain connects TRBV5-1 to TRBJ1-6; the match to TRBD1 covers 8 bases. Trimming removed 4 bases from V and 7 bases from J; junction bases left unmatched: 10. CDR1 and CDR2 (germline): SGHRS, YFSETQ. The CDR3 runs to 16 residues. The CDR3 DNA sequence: TGCGCCAGCAGCCGGGACAGGCGAACACTAAATTCACCCCTCCACTTT. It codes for CASSRDRRTLNSPLHF.

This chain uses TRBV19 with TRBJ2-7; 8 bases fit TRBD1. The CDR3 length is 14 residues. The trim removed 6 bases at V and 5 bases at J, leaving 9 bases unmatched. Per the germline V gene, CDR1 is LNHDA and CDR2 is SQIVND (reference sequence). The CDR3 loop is CASSLTGVVNEQYF. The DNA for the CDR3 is TGTGCCAGTAGCTTGACAGGGGTTGTGAACGAGCAGTACTTC.

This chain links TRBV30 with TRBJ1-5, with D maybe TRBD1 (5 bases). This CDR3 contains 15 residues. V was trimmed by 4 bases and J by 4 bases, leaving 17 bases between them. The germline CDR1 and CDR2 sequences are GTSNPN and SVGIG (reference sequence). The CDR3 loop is CAWTYGGDRNQPQHF. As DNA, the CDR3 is TGTGCCTGGACTTACGGGGGGGACCGAAATCAGCCCCAGCATTTT.